The source of this T cell receptor (beta chain) is a study of Ad26.COV2.S vaccination and SARS-CoV-2 variants. The repertoire was sequenced with immunoSEQ multiplex PCR; TCRdb's copy has only in-frame clones and lacks some. The profile shows fewer than 150,000 clones, 86% of them singletons. This CDR3 has 15 residues. The V end lost 0 bases, the J end lost 4 bases, and 12 bases lay between the germline ends. Per germline, CDR1 KGHSH and CDR2 LQKENI. V gene TRBV18 combines with J gene TRBJ1-2, with D possibly TRBD1 on 6 matching bases. This sequence originates from a human donor who had recovered from COVID-19. The sample was peripheral blood, taken after recovery from COVID-19. CDR3 sequence (DNA): TGTGCCAGCTCACCACCGAACAGGGACGTCTATGGCTACACCTTC. It translates to CASSPPNRDVYGYTF.